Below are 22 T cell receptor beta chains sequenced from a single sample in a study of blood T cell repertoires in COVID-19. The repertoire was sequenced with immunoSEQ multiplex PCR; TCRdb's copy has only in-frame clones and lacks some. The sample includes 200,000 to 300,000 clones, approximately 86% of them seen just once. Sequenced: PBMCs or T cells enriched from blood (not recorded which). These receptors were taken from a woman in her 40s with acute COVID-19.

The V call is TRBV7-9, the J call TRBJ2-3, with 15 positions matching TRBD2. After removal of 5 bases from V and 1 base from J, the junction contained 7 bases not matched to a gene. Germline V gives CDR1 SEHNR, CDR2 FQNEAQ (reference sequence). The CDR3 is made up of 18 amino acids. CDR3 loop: CASSRGTSGRPRTDTQYF. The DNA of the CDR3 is TGTGCCAGCAGCAGGGGGACTAGCGGGAGGCCTCGCACAGATACGCAGTATTTT. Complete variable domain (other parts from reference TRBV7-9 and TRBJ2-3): DTGVSQNPRHKITKRGQNVTFRCDPISEHNRLYWYRQTLGQGPEFLTYFQNEAQLEKSRLLSDRFSAERPKGSFSTLEIQRTEQGDSAMYLCASSRGTSGRPRTDTQYFGPGTRLTVL.

CDR3 amino acids: CASSIEREVVYEQYF. DNA for the CDR3: TGTGCCAGTAGTATAGAGCGGGAGGTTGTCTACGAGCAGTACTTC. The J gene is TRBJ2-7, the V gene TRBV19; 8 bases line up with TRBD2. The CDR3 is 15 residues long. CDR1 and CDR2 (germline): LNHDA, SQIVND (reference sequence). With 0 bases clipped from V and 3 bases from J, the junction kept 4 bases outside the gene matches.

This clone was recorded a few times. CDR3 amino acids: CSVTQGLNTEAFF. In nucleotides, the CDR3 is TGCAGCGTGACACAGGGTCTGAACACTGAAGCTTTCTTT. The chain joins TRBV29-1 to TRBJ1-1; TRBD1 is a possible D gene (6 bases). V was cut by 6 bases and J by 0 bases, with 11 bases left in between. The CDR3 covers 13 residues. Germline V gene sequence: CDR1 SQVTM, CDR2 ANQGSEA.

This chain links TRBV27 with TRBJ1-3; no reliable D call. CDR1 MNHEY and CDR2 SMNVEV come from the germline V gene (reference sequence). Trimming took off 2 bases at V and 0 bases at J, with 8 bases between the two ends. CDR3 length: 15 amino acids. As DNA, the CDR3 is TGTGCCAGCAGTTTAAAGCGGGACTCTGGAAACACCATATATTTT. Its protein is CASSLKRDSGNTIYF.

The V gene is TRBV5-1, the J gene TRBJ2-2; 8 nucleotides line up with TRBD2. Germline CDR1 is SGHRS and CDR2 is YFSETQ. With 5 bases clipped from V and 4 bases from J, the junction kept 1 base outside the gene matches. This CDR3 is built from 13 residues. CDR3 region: CASRAGGTGELFF. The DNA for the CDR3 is TGCGCCAGCAGGGCGGGAGGCACCGGGGAGCTGTTTTTT. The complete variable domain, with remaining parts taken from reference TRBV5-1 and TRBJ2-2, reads KAGVTQTPRYLIKTRGQQVTLSCSPISGHRSVSWYQQTPGQGLQFLFEYFSETQRNKGNFPGRFSGRQFSNSRSEMNVSTLELGDSALYLCASRAGGTGELFFGEGSRLTVL.

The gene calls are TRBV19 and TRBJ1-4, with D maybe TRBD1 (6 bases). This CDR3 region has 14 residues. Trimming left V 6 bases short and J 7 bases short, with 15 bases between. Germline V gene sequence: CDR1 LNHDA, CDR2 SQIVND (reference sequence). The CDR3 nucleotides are TGTGCCAGTAGCACAGGGCTGGGTCTTGAAAAACTGTTTTTT. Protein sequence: CASSTGLGLEKLFF.

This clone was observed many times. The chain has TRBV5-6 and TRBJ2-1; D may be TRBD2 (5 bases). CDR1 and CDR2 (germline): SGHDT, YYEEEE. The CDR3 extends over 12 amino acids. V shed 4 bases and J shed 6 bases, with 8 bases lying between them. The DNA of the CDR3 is TGTGCCAGCAGCCGCGGGTCCAATGAGCAGTTCTTC. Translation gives CASSRGSNEQFF.

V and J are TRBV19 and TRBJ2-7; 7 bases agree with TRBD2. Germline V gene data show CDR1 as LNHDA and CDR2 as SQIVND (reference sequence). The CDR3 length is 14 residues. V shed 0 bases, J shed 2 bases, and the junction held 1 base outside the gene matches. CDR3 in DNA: TGTGCCAGTAGTATAGACGGACTAGCCTACGAGCAGTACTTC. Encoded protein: CASSIDGLAYEQYF.

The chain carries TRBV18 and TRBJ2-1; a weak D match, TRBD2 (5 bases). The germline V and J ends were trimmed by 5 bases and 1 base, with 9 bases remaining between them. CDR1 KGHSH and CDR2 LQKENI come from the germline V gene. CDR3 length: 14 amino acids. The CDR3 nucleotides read TGTGCCAGCTCAGAAGCGGCTTCCTACAATGAGCAGTTCTTC. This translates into CASSEAASYNEQFF.

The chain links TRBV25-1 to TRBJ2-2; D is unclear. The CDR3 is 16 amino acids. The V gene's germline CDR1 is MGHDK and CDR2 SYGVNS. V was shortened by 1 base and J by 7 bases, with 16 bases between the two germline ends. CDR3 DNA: TGTGCCAGCAGTGAATTCCTCGAGTCTACCTTCGGGGAGCTGTTTTTT. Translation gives CASSEFLESTFGELFF.

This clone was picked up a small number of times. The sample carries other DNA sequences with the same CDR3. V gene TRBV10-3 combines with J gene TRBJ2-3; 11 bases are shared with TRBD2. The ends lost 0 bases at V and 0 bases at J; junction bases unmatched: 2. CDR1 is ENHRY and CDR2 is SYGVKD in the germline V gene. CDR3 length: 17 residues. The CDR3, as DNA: TGTGCCATCAGTGAGTCAGGACTAGCGGGTAGCACAGATACGCAGTATTTT. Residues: CAISESGLAGSTDTQYF.

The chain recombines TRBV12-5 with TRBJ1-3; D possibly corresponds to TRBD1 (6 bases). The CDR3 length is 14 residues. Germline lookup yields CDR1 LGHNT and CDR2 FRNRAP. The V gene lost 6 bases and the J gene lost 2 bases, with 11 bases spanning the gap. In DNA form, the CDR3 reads TGTGCTAGTGGCATTACAGGGACTGGAAACACCATATATTTT. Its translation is CASGITGTGNTIYF.

As DNA, the CDR3 is TGTGCCAGCAGCCGCGGGGGGGTGCGTCAGCCCCAGCATTTT. This codes for CASSRGGVRQPQHF. This chain uses TRBV13 with TRBJ1-5; D is possibly TRBD1 (5 bases). Trimming cost V 5 bases and J 6 bases, with 14 bases left between them. The CDR3 has 14 amino acids. Germline V CDR1 and CDR2: PRHDT, FYEKMQ (reference sequence).

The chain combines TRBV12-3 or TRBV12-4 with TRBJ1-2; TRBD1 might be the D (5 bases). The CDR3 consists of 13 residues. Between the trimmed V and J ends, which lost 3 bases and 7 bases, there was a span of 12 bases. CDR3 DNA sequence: TGTGCCAGCAGTTTCGGCGGGGGAGGTGGCTACACCTTC. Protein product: CASSFGGGGGYTF.

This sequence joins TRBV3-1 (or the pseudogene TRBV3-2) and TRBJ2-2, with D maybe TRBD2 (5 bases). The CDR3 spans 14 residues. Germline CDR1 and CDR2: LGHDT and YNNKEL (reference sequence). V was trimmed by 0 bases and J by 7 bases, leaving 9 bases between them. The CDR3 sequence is CASSQDRGYGELFF. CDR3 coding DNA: TGTGCCAGCAGCCAAGATCGGGGTTACGGGGAGCTGTTTTTT.

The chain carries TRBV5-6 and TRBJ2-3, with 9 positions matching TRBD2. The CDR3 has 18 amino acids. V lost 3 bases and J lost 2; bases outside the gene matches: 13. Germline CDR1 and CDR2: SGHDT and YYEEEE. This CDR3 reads CASSSLGAGGPITDTQYF. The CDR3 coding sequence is TGTGCCAGCAGCTCGCTCGGCGCGGGAGGGCCGATCACAGATACGCAGTATTTT.

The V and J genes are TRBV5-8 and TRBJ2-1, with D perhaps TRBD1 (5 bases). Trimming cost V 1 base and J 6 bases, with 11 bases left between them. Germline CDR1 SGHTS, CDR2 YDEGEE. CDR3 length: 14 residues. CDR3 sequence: CASSLIDQGNEQFF. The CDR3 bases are TGTGCCAGCAGCTTGATTGACCAGGGCAATGAGCAGTTCTTC.

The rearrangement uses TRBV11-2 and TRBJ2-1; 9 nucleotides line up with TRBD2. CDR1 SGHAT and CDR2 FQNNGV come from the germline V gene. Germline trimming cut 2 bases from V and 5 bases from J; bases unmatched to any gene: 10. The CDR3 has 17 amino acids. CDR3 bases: TGTGCCAGCAGCTTATATAGGAGCGGGAGGTTCAACAATGAGCAGTTCTTC. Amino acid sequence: CASSLYRSGRFNNEQFF.

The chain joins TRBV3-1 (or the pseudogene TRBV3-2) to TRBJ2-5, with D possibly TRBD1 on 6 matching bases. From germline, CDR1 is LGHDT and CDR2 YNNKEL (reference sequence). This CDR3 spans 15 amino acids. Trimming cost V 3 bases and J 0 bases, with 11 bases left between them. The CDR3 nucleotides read TGTGCCAGCAGCCATTCCGGGACAAACCAAGAGACCCAGTACTTC. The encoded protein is CASSHSGTNQETQYF.

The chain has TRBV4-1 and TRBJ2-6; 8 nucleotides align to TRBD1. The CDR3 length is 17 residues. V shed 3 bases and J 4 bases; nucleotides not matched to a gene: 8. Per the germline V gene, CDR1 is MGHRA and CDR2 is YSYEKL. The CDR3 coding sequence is TGCGCCAGCAGCCAGACAAGACAGGGGCCGGGGGCCAACGTCCTGACTTTC. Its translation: CASSQTRQGPGANVLTF.

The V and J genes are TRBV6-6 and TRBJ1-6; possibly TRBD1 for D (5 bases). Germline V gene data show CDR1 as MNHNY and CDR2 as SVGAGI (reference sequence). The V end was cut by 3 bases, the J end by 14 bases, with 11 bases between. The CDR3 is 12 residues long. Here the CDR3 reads CASSYEPGTLHF. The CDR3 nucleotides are TGTGCCAGCAGTTATGAACCAGGGACCCTCCACTTT.

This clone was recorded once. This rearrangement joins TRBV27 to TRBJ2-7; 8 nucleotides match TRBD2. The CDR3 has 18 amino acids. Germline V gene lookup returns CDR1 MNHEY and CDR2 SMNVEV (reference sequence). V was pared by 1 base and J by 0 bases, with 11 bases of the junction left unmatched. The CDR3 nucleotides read TGTGCCAGCAGTTTATACCCACTAGCGGACCCGGGCTCCTACGAGCAGTACTTC. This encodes CASSLYPLADPGSYEQYF.